A selection of T cell receptor beta chains follows, all from one sample in a study of identical twins. TCRdb re-called the 5' RACE reads through MiXCR, storing one row per CDR3 protein. The sample records hundreds of thousands of distinct CDR3 sequences, around 10% being singletons. The sequenced sample consisted of memory (CD45RO+) T cells sorted from blood. These receptors were taken from a young woman in good health. Both conserved end residues are part of each CDR3. D genes are given only for firm matches. The size of a clone is reported for some rows only, either as once, few or many, or as a class for expanded clones.

cdr3_length	d_call	clone_size	v_call	j_call	cdr3_aa	cdr3_nt
15	-	many	TRBV2	TRBJ1-2	CASIPDPGQPYGYTF	TGTGCCAGCATTCCCGACCCCGGACAGCCGTATGGCTACACCTTC
14	-	many	TRBV20-1	TRBJ2-1	CSAPARLDYNEQFF	TGCAGTGCCCCCGCCCGACTAGACTACAATGAGCAGTTCTTC
13	-	many	TRBV2	TRBJ1-1	CASRQLMNTEAFF	TGTGCCAGTCGACAGCTGATGAACACTGAAGCTTTCTTT
18	TRBD2	few	TRBV12-3/TRBV12-4	TRBJ2-7	CASSSSQGLAGGPYEQYF	TGTGCCAGCAGTTCGTCCCAGGGACTAGCGGGAGGGCCCTACGAGCAGTACTTC
13	-	few	TRBV20-1	TRBJ2-4	CSASWDGQNIQYF	TGCAGTGCTTCATGGGACGGGCAAAACATTCAGTACTTC
13	-	few	TRBV2	TRBJ2-1	CASREDPYNEQFF	TGTGCCAGCAGGGAAGATCCCTACAATGAGCAGTTCTTC
14	-	-	TRBV2	TRBJ2-5	CASRVDVMGETQYF	TGTGCCAGCAGGGTAGACGTGATGGGAGAGACCCAGTACTTC
18	TRBD2	many	TRBV9	TRBJ2-1	CASSGVQSGRPAYNEQFF	TGTGCCAGCAGCGGGGTCCAAAGCGGGAGGCCCGCCTACAATGAGCAGTTCTTC
16	TRBD2	few	TRBV20-1	TRBJ2-3	CSADSTLAGATDTQYF	TGCAGTGCCGATTCTACCCTAGCGGGTGCCACAGATACGCAGTATTTT
15	-	few	TRBV5-1	TRBJ2-1	CASSVGGNSYNEQFF	TGCGCCAGCAGCGTCGGGGGTAACTCCTACAATGAGCAGTTCTTC
12	-	-	TRBV18	TRBJ1-2	CASSPLDYGYTF	TGTGCCAGCTCACCACTCGACTATGGCTACACCTTC
15	TRBD2	-	TRBV5-1	TRBJ2-7	CASSRTGREAYEQYF	TGCGCCAGCAGCCGGACGGGGCGGGAGGCCTACGAGCAGTACTTC
13	-	-	TRBV11-2	TRBJ2-2	CASSLGVTGELFF	TGTGCCAGCAGCTTAGGGGTTACCGGGGAGCTGTTTTTT
15	TRBD2	few	TRBV6-5	TRBJ2-1	CASSSQRGAYNEQFF	TGTGCCAGCAGTTCCCAGCGGGGGGCCTACAATGAGCAGTTCTTC
14	-	-	TRBV6-1	TRBJ2-5	CASTWGAFQETQYF	TGTGCCAGCACCTGGGGGGCTTTCCAAGAGACCCAGTACTTC
15	-	-	TRBV5-1	TRBJ1-1	CASSLEGVTGTEAFF	TGCGCCAGCAGCTTGGAGGGTGTGACGGGGACTGAAGCTTTCTTT
15	-	few	TRBV7-9	TRBJ2-7	CASSLFRDNPYEQYF	TGTGCCAGCAGCTTGTTCCGGGACAACCCCTACGAGCAGTACTTC
15	TRBD1	-	TRBV6-2/TRBV6-3	TRBJ2-1	CASGRNTGGGNEQFF	TGTGCCAGCGGACGTAACACAGGGGGCGGAAATGAGCAGTTCTTC
16	TRBD2	few	TRBV12-3/TRBV12-4	TRBJ2-5	CASSLTLAGGRETQYF	TGTGCCAGCAGTTTAACCCTAGCGGGAGGGCGAGAGACCCAGTACTTC
16	-	-	TRBV7-2	TRBJ1-3	CASSLRTGAAGNTIYF	TGTGCCAGCAGCTTACGGACGGGGGCGGCGGGAAACACCATATATTTT
16	TRBD2	few	TRBV12-5	TRBJ2-7	CASGLRLAGVANEQYF	TGTGCTAGTGGCCTGAGACTAGCGGGAGTCGCAAACGAGCAGTACTTC
11	-	many	TRBV5-5	TRBJ2-5	CASSLIRTQYF	TGTGCCAGCAGCTTGATAAGGACCCAGTACTTC
14	-	few	TRBV20-1	TRBJ1-1	CSARPLTGNTEAFF	TGCAGTGCTAGACCATTAACGGGGAACACTGAAGCTTTCTTT
13	-	-	TRBV2	TRBJ1-2	CASSPESEYGYTF	TGTGCCAGCAGTCCCGAGTCTGAGTATGGCTACACCTTC
15	TRBD1	few	TRBV7-9	TRBJ2-3	CASSLWTGAADTQYF	TGTGCCAGCAGCTTATGGACAGGGGCTGCAGATACGCAGTATTTT
18	TRBD1	few	TRBV12-3/TRBV12-4	TRBJ2-3	CASSSHLVRDRRTDTQYF	TGTGCCAGCAGTTCCCACCTTGTACGGGACAGGCGCACAGATACGCAGTATTTT
14	-	few	TRBV11-2	TRBJ2-1	CASSSDSAYNEQFF	TGTGCCAGCAGCAGCGACTCGGCCTACAATGAGCAGTTCTTC
12	-	-	TRBV29-1	TRBJ2-3	CSGGTLTDTQYF	TGCAGCGGTGGGACTCTCACAGATACGCAGTATTTT
14	TRBD2	once	TRBV2	TRBJ2-1	CASKAGVVSNEQFF	TGTGCCAGCAAGGCGGGAGTAGTCTCGAATGAGCAGTTCTTC
16	-	few	TRBV6-2/TRBV6-3	TRBJ2-1	CASGRANRGSYNEQFF	TGTGCCAGCGGACGGGCAAATAGGGGTTCCTACAATGAGCAGTTCTTC
12	-	-	TRBV18	TRBJ2-3	CASGNSTDTQYF	TGTGCCAGCGGCAACTCTACCGATACGCAGTATTTT
12	-	few	TRBV5-1	TRBJ1-1	CASSQNRERAFF	TGCGCCAGCAGCCAGAACAGGGAGCGAGCTTTCTTT
16	-	few	TRBV11-2	TRBJ2-1	CASSQSDGFSYNEQFF	TGTGCCAGCAGCCAATCGGACGGGTTCTCCTACAATGAGCAGTTCTTC
18	TRBD2	-	TRBV5-4	TRBJ2-1	CASSSLTASSGGADEQFF	TGTGCCAGCAGCTCCCTAACCGCCTCTAGCGGGGGGGCCGATGAGCAGTTCTTC
15	-	-	TRBV7-2	TRBJ2-1	CASSSSGAVYNEQFF	TGTGCCAGCAGCTCCTCAGGCGCCGTCTACAATGAGCAGTTCTTC
12	-	few	TRBV15	TRBJ1-1	CATSREPGWAFF	TGTGCCACCAGCAGAGAACCAGGTTGGGCTTTCTTT
15	-	-	TRBV4-1	TRBJ2-5	CASSTRDTLVETQYF	TGCGCCAGCAGCACTAGGGACACCCTTGTGGAGACCCAGTACTTC
15	TRBD1	few	TRBV7-2	TRBJ1-6	CASSSPFSGGSPLHF	TGTGCCAGCAGCTCTCCCTTTTCAGGGGGATCACCCCTCCACTTT
15	TRBD2	few	TRBV3-1	TRBJ2-5	CASSQRLAGGETQYF	TGTGCCAGCAGCCAGCGCCTAGCGGGAGGAGAGACCCAGTACTTC
18	TRBD2	-	TRBV11-2	TRBJ2-1	CASSPLSSSGRARREQFF	TGTGCCAGCAGTCCACTTTCCTCCAGCGGGAGGGCGCGGAGGGAGCAGTTCTTC
14	-	many	TRBV7-9	TRBJ2-1	CASSLAATDNEQFF	TGTGCCAGCAGCTTAGCGGCCACGGACAATGAGCAGTTCTTC
11	-	-	TRBV2	TRBJ2-7	CASSREYEQYF	TGTGCCAGCAGTCGGGAGTACGAGCAGTACTTC
11	-	many	TRBV20-1	TRBJ2-1	CSARDRDEQFF	TGCAGTGCTAGAGATCGTGATGAGCAGTTCTTC
14	-	-	TRBV20-1	TRBJ2-3	CSARDGRGADTQYF	TGCAGTGCTAGAGACGGCAGGGGGGCAGATACGCAGTATTTT
13	-	many	TRBV20-1	TRBJ2-5	CSAFFGSEKTQYF	TGCAGTGCTTTTTTCGGGAGTGAGAAGACCCAGTACTTC
15	TRBD2	few	TRBV20-1	TRBJ2-7	CSARDSLAGVGEQYF	TGCAGTGCTAGAGATAGCCTAGCGGGAGTGGGTGAGCAGTACTTC
13	-	few	TRBV6-1	TRBJ1-1	CASSEALETEAFF	TGTGCCAGCAGTGAAGCGTTGGAGACTGAAGCTTTCTTT
13	-	few	TRBV20-1	TRBJ2-1	CSAHGPSAGEQFF	TGCAGTGCCCACGGACCGTCGGCGGGAGAGCAGTTCTTC